Here is one T cell receptor beta chain with its context. Its antigen is as yet unknown. Sequencing of the DNA from cultured CD4+ T cells was carried out with the Oncomine TCR Beta short-read assay. TCRdb re-called the PCR reads through MiXCR, storing one row per CDR3 protein. The repertoire holds over 10,000 distinct CDR3 sequences, 79% seen once, with over 25% in the top ten. The data derive from a study of vaccination and CD4 T cells after COVID-19. The treatment: roughly 10-day PBMC culture with coronavirus spike peptide pools or control peptides (ViraFEST assay). Expansion of antigen-specific T cells with peptide pools by ViraFEST preceded sequencing of TCRs. The germline V gene encodes CDR1 MRHNA and CDR2 SNTAGT. There are 15 residues in the CDR3. V was pared by 2 bases and J by 8 bases, with 18 bases between.

The TCR comes from a human donor who had recovered from COVID-19. The sequencing sample was made of CD4+ T cells from blood, cultured in vitro. V gene TRBV6-4 combines with J gene TRBJ1-2; tentative D call: TRBD1 (5 bases). Here the CDR3 reads CASSDRGGATEGYTF. The CDR3 DNA is TGTGCCAGCAGTGACCGGGGTGGGGCCACAGAGGGCTACACCTTC.